This T cell receptor beta chain is drawn from a study of graft-versus-host responses after intestinal transplantation. Study context: Transplants were multivisceral, liver-intestinal, or isolated intestinal. Study conclusions and caveats: Among recipient marrow samples, GvH clones were found; some appeared first in ileum or blood. Individuals who had graft-donor T cell macrochimerism had allografts that showed high graft-versus-host to host-versus-graft clonal ratios. Early post-transplant declines in HvG were associated with peak levels of circulating GvH clones.

Trimming removed 4 bases from V and 8 bases from J; junction bases left unmatched: 14. This CDR3 has 16 residues. From germline, CDR1 is MNHEY and CDR2 SVGAGI. Comment on this clone: Antigen unknown.

Profiled with immunoSEQ multiplex PCR; TCRdb holds only in-frame clones, not every one. This sample has over 100,000 clones, with over 85% found just once. The chain couples TRBV6-5 to TRBJ1-1; 9 bases match TRBD1. The sequence was collected from a human donor who received an intestinal transplant. This specimen consisted of unstimulated CD4+ T cells sorted from spleen or lymph node cells, obtained before intestinal transplant. The CDR3 nucleotides are TGTGCCAGCAGTTCTCCTGCGACAGGGGGTGGCTGGGAAGCTTTCTTT. It is translated as CASSSPATGGGWEAFF.